Below are 25 T cell receptor beta chains sequenced from a single sample in a study of yellow fever vaccine responses in identical twins. One entry per CDR3 protein results from TCRdb running MiXCR on the RT-PCR reads. Of under 4,000 distinct CDR3 sequences in the sample, approximately 89% were seen once. Sequencing was performed on T cells from blood (PBMCs), unsorted or a sorted subset (not recorded which), taken before or after yellow fever vaccination (not recorded which). These receptors were obtained from a woman aged 18-29 years who received the yellow fever vaccine.

The chain uses TRBV12-3 or TRBV12-4 and TRBJ2-6; D uncertain. Trimming shortened V by 6 bases and J by 1 base, and 4 bases separated the two germline ends. CDR3 length equals 13 residues. CDR3 DNA: TGTGCCAGCAGCGGGTCTGGGGCCAACGTCCTGACTTTC. The encoded protein is CASSGSGANVLTF.

V and J are TRBV4-2 and TRBJ2-1, with D uncertain. The CDR3 consists of 11 residues. Trimming left V 6 bases short and J 3 bases short, with 3 bases between. CDR1 and CDR2 (germline): LGHNA, YNFKEQ. CDR3 region: CASRDYNEQFF. In nucleotides, the CDR3 is TGTGCCAGCAGGGACTACAATGAGCAGTTCTTC.

This clonotype was observed a few times. The genes are TRBV7-9 and TRBJ1-2; D is undetermined. The V gene's germline CDR1 is SEHNR and CDR2 FQNEAQ (reference sequence). The V end lost 4 bases, the J end lost 8 bases, and 11 bases lay between the germline ends. The CDR3 covers 12 residues. The chain's CDR3 is CASSYLTGGYTF. The CDR3 coding sequence is TGTGCCAGCAGCTATCTTACGGGAGGCTACACCTTC. The whole variable domain, remainder taken from reference TRBV7-9 and TRBJ1-2, is DTGVSQNPRHKITKRGQNVTFRCDPISEHNRLYWYRQTLGQGPEFLTYFQNEAQLEKSRLLSDRFSAERPKGSFSTLEIQRTEQGDSAMYLCASSYLTGGYTFGSGTRLTVV.

There are a few counts of this clonotype. The J gene is TRBJ2-7, the V gene TRBV29-1; possibly TRBD1 for D (6 bases). CDR3 length: 13 amino acids. The germline gives CDR1 SQVTM, CDR2 ANQGSEA. V lost 4 bases and J 5 bases, leaving 15 bases between the germline ends. The CDR3, as DNA: TGCAGCGTTGGCTTCGCCAGGGGTAACGAGCAGTACTTC. Translating gives CSVGFARGNEQYF.

The J gene is TRBJ1-1, the V gene TRBV7-2; a weak D match, TRBD1 (5 bases). The CDR3 is 13 residues long. Trimming left V 2 bases short and J 5 bases short, with 9 bases between. Germline V CDR1 and CDR2: SGHTA, FQGNSA. The CDR3, as DNA: TGTGCCAGCAGCTTATACCCAGGGACTGAAGCTTTCTTT. This translates into CASSLYPGTEAFF. Complete variable domain (other parts from reference TRBV7-2 and TRBJ1-1): GAGVSQSPSNKVTEKGKDVELRCDPISGHTALYWYRQSLGQGLEFLIYFQGNSAPDKSGLPSDRFSAERTGGSVSTLTIQRTQQEDSAVYLCASSLYPGTEAFFGQGTRLTVV.

J is TRBJ1-3 and V is TRBV29-1; D might be TRBD1 (6 bases). The CDR3 has 14 amino acids. The germline V and J ends were trimmed by 5 bases and 0 bases, with 11 bases remaining between them. The V gene's germline CDR1 is SQVTM and CDR2 ANQGSEA. DNA of the CDR3: TGCAGCGTTAACGACAGGATCTCTGGAAACACCATATATTTT. It codes for CSVNDRISGNTIYF. The entire variable domain, with the rest obtained from reference TRBV29-1 and TRBJ1-3, is as follows: SAVISQKPSRDICQRGTSLTIQCQVDSQVTMMFWYRQQPGQSLTLIATANQGSEATYESGFVIDKFPISRPNLTFSTLTVSNMSPEDSSIYLCSVNDRISGNTIYFGEGSWLTVV.

J is TRBJ2-3 and V is TRBV4-2; 8 bases align to TRBD1. The CDR3 runs 18 residues. Germline CDR1 and CDR2: LGHNA and YNFKEQ. V shed 4 bases and J 4 bases; nucleotides not matched to a gene: 16. The CDR3 is CASSPKLGRDRGPDTQYF. For the CDR3, the DNA is TGTGCCAGCAGCCCAAAGCTTGGCCGAGACAGGGGCCCAGATACGCAGTATTTT.

The chain carries TRBV29-1 and TRBJ1-6; 9 bases are a match to TRBD1. Germline assignment: CDR1 SQVTM and CDR2 ANQGSEA. With 6 bases clipped from V and 8 bases from J, the junction kept 5 bases outside the gene matches. This CDR3 has 13 residues. The CDR3, as DNA: TGCAGCGTCCGGGACAGGGAGTATTCACCCCTCCACTTT. It yields the protein CSVRDREYSPLHF.

The CDR3 nucleotides read TGTGCCAGCAGCTTATTCGAGCGAATCACAGATACGCAGTATTTT. Its protein is CASSLFERITDTQYF. The chain couples TRBV7-8 to TRBJ2-3; the D is unclear. Trimming left V 2 bases short and J 2 bases short, with 11 bases between. CDR1 SGHVS and CDR2 FQNEAQ come from the germline V gene. The CDR3 sequence is 15 residues long.

J is TRBJ1-1 and V is TRBV28, with D hard to call. CDR3 length: 13 residues. CDR1 MDHEN and CDR2 SYDVKM come from the germline V gene. Trimming removed 6 bases from V and 0 bases from J, with 8 bases in between. The CDR3 region is CASSHTVNTEAFF. As DNA, the CDR3 is TGTGCCAGCAGCCATACAGTGAACACTGAAGCTTTCTTT.

This chain links TRBV6-1 with TRBJ1-1; no reliable D call. Per germline, CDR1 MNHNS and CDR2 SASEGT. This CDR3 is 12 amino acids long. V dropped 2 bases and J dropped 6 bases, with 7 bases sitting between them. In DNA, the CDR3 is TGTGCCAGCAGTGAAAAGAGGGCTGAAGCTTTCTTT. The encoded protein is CASSEKRAEAFF.

The genes are TRBV10-3 and TRBJ1-1; possibly TRBD1 for D (5 bases). Germline lookup yields CDR1 ENHRY and CDR2 SYGVKD. Trimming cost V 0 bases and J 1 base, with 9 bases left between them. The CDR3 totals 15 residues. The CDR3 DNA reads as TGTGCCATCAGTGAGTCGGTGGGGGGGAACACTGAAGCTTTCTTT. Protein sequence: CAISESVGGNTEAFF.

The chain combines TRBV6-1 with TRBJ1-5, with D maybe TRBD1 (5 bases). V was shortened by 7 bases and J by 7 bases, with 17 bases between the two germline ends. The CDR3 loop spans 14 amino acids. Germline V CDR1 and CDR2: MNHNS, SASEGT. CDR3 sequence: CASINPGIRQPQHF. The CDR3 DNA sequence: TGTGCCAGCATTAACCCAGGGATCCGCCAGCCCCAGCATTTT.

The J gene is TRBJ1-5, the V gene TRBV18, with D uncertain. In germline, CDR1 is KGHSH, CDR2 LQKENI. CDR3 length: 14 residues. The V gene lost 6 bases and the J gene lost 6 bases, with 15 bases spanning the gap. DNA for the CDR3: TGTGCCAGCTCGTCCACCAGTCAAGGTCAGCCCCAGCATTTT. Protein sequence: CASSSTSQGQPQHF.

This chain connects TRBV7-1 to TRBJ1-6, with no clear D. TRBV7-1 belongs to the ORF category, with a function that is uncertain. This CDR3 has 13 residues. Trimming took off 3 bases at V and 7 bases at J, with 7 bases between the two ends. The CDR3: CASSSEINSPLHF. In nucleotides, the CDR3 is TGTGCCAGCAGCTCGGAGATAAATTCACCCCTCCACTTT.

This CDR3 reads CATSRRPGGTETQYF. CDR3 coding DNA: TGTGCCACCAGCAGACGCCCAGGGGGTACAGAGACCCAGTACTTC. The chain couples TRBV15 to TRBJ2-5; TRBD1 agrees at 7 bases. The CDR3 is 15 residues long. The V gene's germline CDR1 is LNHNV and CDR2 YYDKDF (reference sequence). The V segment lost 2 bases and the J segment 4 bases; nucleotides outside the gene matches: 7. The full variable domain, its missing parts supplied by reference TRBV15 and TRBJ2-5, is DAMVIQNPRYQVTQFGKPVTLSCSQTLNHNVMYWYQQKSSQAPKLLFHYYDKDFNNEADTPDNFQSRRPNTSFCFLDIRSPGLGDTAMYLCATSRRPGGTETQYFGPGTRLLVL.

This clonotype turned up a few times. This sequence joins TRBV18 and TRBJ2-7; TRBD1 is a possible D gene (5 bases). Germline V gene data show CDR1 as KGHSH and CDR2 as LQKENI. V lost 5 bases and J lost 1, with 12 bases in between. This CDR3 is built from 14 residues. The CDR3 DNA sequence: TGTGCCAGCTCAACCAGGGAAGATTCCTACGAGCAGTACTTC. Protein product: CASSTREDSYEQYF.

Concerning this clonotype itself: The junction shows a germline mismatch at one end, possibly a read error. CDR3 sequence (DNA): TGTGCTAGCAGCTTAGAACCGAACACTGAAGCTTTCTTT. Protein sequence: CASSLEPNTEAFF. The chain couples TRBV7-7 to TRBJ1-1; D is uncertain. This CDR3 contains 13 residues. Germline V gene lookup returns CDR1 SSHAT and CDR2 FNYEAQ (reference sequence).

The chain uses TRBV4-1 and TRBJ2-1; 7 bases fit TRBD2. CDR3 length: 15 amino acids. The V and J ends lost 6 bases and 3 bases, in that order; junction bases with no gene match: 8. Germline V gives CDR1 MGHRA, CDR2 YSYEKL. CDR3 loop: CASRSLGGGYNEQFF. The DNA for the CDR3 is TGCGCCAGCAGGTCCCTGGGGGGGGGCTACAATGAGCAGTTCTTC.

V and J are TRBV14 and TRBJ2-7, with D perhaps TRBD2 (5 bases). The CDR3 has 14 amino acids. The germline V gene has CDR1 SGHDN and CDR2 FVKESK. V was clipped by 3 bases and J by 2 bases, with 11 bases between them. The CDR3 spells CASSQDSTTYEQYF. The DNA for the CDR3 is TGTGCCAGCAGCCAGGACTCAACAACCTACGAGCAGTACTTC.

This chain links TRBV15 with TRBJ1-3; possibly TRBD1 for D (6 bases). The CDR3 consists of 14 residues. Germline CDR1 and CDR2: LNHNV and YYDKDF (reference sequence). The V and J ends lost 6 bases and 2 bases respectively, with 11 bases between them. The CDR3 DNA reads as TGTGCCACCAGTCCGGACAGCACTGGAAACACCATATATTTT. Encoded protein: CATSPDSTGNTIYF. Complete variable domain (other parts from reference TRBV15 and TRBJ1-3): DAMVIQNPRYQVTQFGKPVTLSCSQTLNHNVMYWYQQKSSQAPKLLFHYYDKDFNNEADTPDNFQSRRPNTSFCFLDIRSPGLGDTAMYLCATSPDSTGNTIYFGEGSWLTVV.

The gene calls are TRBV29-1 and TRBJ2-3; perhaps D is TRBD1 or TRBD2 (5 bases each). V was shortened by 4 bases and J by 4 bases, with 15 bases between the two germline ends. Germline CDR1 is SQVTM and CDR2 is ANQGSEA. The CDR3 has 14 residues. CDR3 residues: CSVGGLRGADTQYF. CDR3 DNA sequence: TGCAGCGTTGGCGGACTGAGGGGCGCAGATACGCAGTATTTT.

The genes are TRBV5-5 and TRBJ1-5, with D tentatively TRBD1 (6 bases). The germline gives CDR1 SGHKS, CDR2 YYEKEE (reference sequence). This CDR3 spans 15 amino acids. With 0 bases removed from V and 1 base from J, the gap between germline ends came to 8 bases. CDR3 coding DNA: TGTGCCAGCAGCTTGGGACAGGAGAGCAATCAGCCCCAGCATTTT. Residues: CASSLGQESNQPQHF.

The chain couples TRBV29-1 to TRBJ2-1, with no clear D. The CDR3 totals 10 residues. The V end lost 5 bases, the J end lost 5 bases, and 4 bases lay between the germline ends. The germline CDR1 and CDR2 sequences are SQVTM and ANQGSEA. The CDR3 region is CSVFDNEQFF. CDR3 DNA sequence: TGCAGCGTTTTTGACAATGAGCAGTTCTTC.

J is TRBJ1-5 and V is TRBV11-1; D might be TRBD1 (5 bases). CDR1 is SGHAT and CDR2 is FQDESV in the germline V gene (reference sequence). The CDR3 is made up of 15 amino acids. The ends were cut back, 3 bases at V and 7 bases at J, with 16 bases in the middle. For the CDR3, the DNA is TGTGCCAGCAGCTTTGGGGGAGGTGGTAGCCAGCCCCAGCATTTT. Its protein product is CASSFGGGGSQPQHF.